These 25 T cell receptor beta chains originate from one sample sequenced in a study of blood T cell repertoires in COVID-19. Sequenced by immunoSEQ multiplex PCR; TCRdb stores in-frame clones only, minus some. The sample lists more than 350,000 clones; just under 90% were seen once. Material for sequencing was PBMCs or T cells enriched from blood (not recorded which). The receptors originated from a woman aged 50 to 60 who had recovered from COVID-19.

The chain has TRBV5-6 and TRBJ1-1, with D hard to call. The V end lost 5 bases, the J end lost 0 bases, and 5 bases lay between the germline ends. Germline V gives CDR1 SGHDT, CDR2 YYEEEE. CDR3 size: 12 residues. The CDR3 is CASSLVNTEAFF. CDR3 nucleotides: TGTGCCAGCAGTCTAGTGAACACTGAAGCTTTCTTT.

The CDR3 DNA reads as TGTGCCAGCTCACCGAACTCGCCGGGGGAGAATCAGCCCCAGCATTTT. Its translation is CASSPNSPGENQPQHF. The rearrangement uses TRBV18 and TRBJ1-5, with D perhaps TRBD1 (5 bases). The CDR3 sequence is 16 residues long. Germline-derived CDR1 and CDR2 are KGHSH and LQKENI. Trimming took off 3 bases at V and 4 bases at J, with 16 bases between the two ends.

The V call is TRBV20-1, the J call TRBJ2-7; no clear D gene. Looked up from germline, CDR1 is DFQATT and CDR2 is SNEGSKA (reference sequence). The germline V and J ends were trimmed by 3 bases and 2 bases, with 8 bases remaining between them. This CDR3 is built from 12 residues. CDR3 bases: TGCAGTGCTAGTAATCCTACCTACGAGCAGTACTTC. Translating it yields CSASNPTYEQYF.

The rearrangement joins TRBV30 to TRBJ1-1; D gene unclear. Germline V lookup: CDR1 GTSNPN, CDR2 SVGIG (reference sequence). V was pared by 2 bases and J by 6 bases, with 10 bases between. This CDR3 spans 12 amino acids. The CDR3 nucleotides are TGTGCCTGGAGTTTAGACATATCTGAAGCTTTCTTT. It codes for CAWSLDISEAFF.

This clone showed up just once. The chain recombines TRBV27 with TRBJ1-6; D call uncertain. Germline V lookup: CDR1 MNHEY, CDR2 SMNVEV (reference sequence). The CDR3 contains 15 residues. V lost 6 bases and J 0 bases, leaving 9 bases between the germline ends. Here the CDR3 reads CASRGYSSYNSPLHF. The CDR3 DNA reads TGTGCCAGCAGGGGTTACAGCTCCTATAATTCACCCCTCCACTTT.

The rearrangement links TRBV4-2 to TRBJ2-7; 8 bases align to TRBD1. V lost 1 base and J lost 0; bases outside the gene matches: 2. Germline CDR1 and CDR2: LGHNA and YNFKEQ. The CDR3 sequence is 15 residues long. The CDR3 nucleotides are TGTGCCAGCAGCCAAGGACAGGGGCGCTCCTACGAGCAGTACTTC. Translated, it gives CASSQGQGRSYEQYF.

This chain uses TRBV7-9 with TRBJ2-1, with D perhaps TRBD2 (5 bases). The length of the CDR3 is 17 residues. Trimming cost V 7 bases and J 1 base, with 20 bases left between them. Germline lookup yields CDR1 SEHNR and CDR2 FQNEAQ (reference sequence). In nucleotides, the CDR3 is TGTGCCAGCAACTCCCGCGGCCTAGCAAGGTCCTACAATGAGCAGTTCTTC. It specifies CASNSRGLARSYNEQFF.

The rearrangement joins TRBV2 to TRBJ1-2, with D perhaps matching TRBD1 (5 bases). CDR3 length: 13 residues. CDR1 and CDR2 from the germline V gene are SNHLY and FYNNEI. Trimming pared 7 bases from V and 2 bases from J, leaving 11 bases between. The CDR3 DNA is TGTGCCAGCAAGACGACAGAAAACTATGGCTACACCTTC. Translating gives CASKTTENYGYTF.

Only one count was recorded for this clone. The gene calls are TRBV4-1 and TRBJ1-2, with 10 nucleotides matching TRBD1. J was trimmed by 2 bases and V by 1 base; bases with no gene match: 4. This CDR3 spans 16 amino acids. Per the germline V gene, CDR1 is MGHRA and CDR2 is YSYEKL. As DNA, the CDR3 is TGCGCCAGCAGCCAAGCCGACAGGGGGCGAAACTATGGCTACACCTTC. Translation: CASSQADRGRNYGYTF.

The chain is built from TRBV7-9 and TRBJ1-6; D unclear. From germline, CDR1 is SEHNR and CDR2 FQNEAQ (reference sequence). V dropped 2 bases and J dropped 0 bases, with 5 bases sitting between them. This CDR3 contains 15 residues. CDR3 DNA sequence: TGTGCCAGCAGCTTACAGAACTCCTATAATTCACCCCTCCACTTT. This codes for CASSLQNSYNSPLHF.

This clone was seen just once. V gene TRBV28 combines with J gene TRBJ2-7, with 9 bases aligning to TRBD1. V trimming: 6 bases; J trimming: 3 bases; junction bases outside the gene matches: 9. Per the germline V gene, CDR1 is MDHEN and CDR2 is SYDVKM. There are 15 residues in the CDR3. CDR3 sequence: CASSPTGTGYYEQYF. The CDR3 DNA is TGTGCCAGCAGCCCCACCGGGACAGGGTACTACGAGCAGTACTTC.

The gene calls are TRBV28 and TRBJ2-1; 10 bases agree with TRBD2. The junction had 5 bases not matched to a gene; V was cut back by 6 bases and J by 3 bases. This CDR3 region has 15 residues. CDR1 and CDR2 (germline): MDHEN, SYDVKM. CDR3: CASSPGLAVYNEQFF. The CDR3 nucleotides are TGTGCCAGCAGCCCCGGACTAGCGGTCTACAATGAGCAGTTCTTC.

The chain recombines TRBV30 with TRBJ1-2, with TRBD1 matching 8 bases. CDR3 length: 13 amino acids. Trimming cost V 5 bases and J 8 bases; bases outside gene matches: 10. The germline V gene has CDR1 GTSNPN and CDR2 SVGIG (reference sequence). CDR3 DNA: TGTGCCTGGGACAGGGGACCTAGGGGAGGCTACACCTTC. This codes for CAWDRGPRGGYTF.

A few counts support this clone. The rearrangement links TRBV6-2 or TRBV6-3 to TRBJ2-1; D unclear. V shed 2 bases and J shed 6 bases, with 5 bases lying between them. The germline V gene encodes CDR1 MNHEY and CDR2 SVGEGT. This CDR3 region has 12 residues. The chain's CDR3 is CASSYPSNEQFF. The CDR3 region has the DNA TGTGCCAGCAGTTACCCCTCCAATGAGCAGTTCTTC.

This clone was observed a few times. This chain uses TRBV11-2 with TRBJ1-6; TRBD1 agrees at 8 bases. Trimming removed 1 base from V and 6 bases from J; junction bases left unmatched: 2. This CDR3 spans 15 amino acids. Germline lookup yields CDR1 SGHAT and CDR2 FQNNGV. This chain's CDR3 is CASSLVGQANSPLHF. CDR3 in DNA: TGTGCCAGCAGCTTAGTGGGACAGGCTAATTCACCCCTCCACTTT.

V usage is TRBV6-6 and J usage is TRBJ1-2, with a weak D call TRBD1 (5 bases). The CDR3 has 17 amino acids. Per germline, CDR1 MNHNY and CDR2 SVGAGI (reference sequence). The germline V and J ends were trimmed by 5 bases and 2 bases, with 21 bases remaining between them. As DNA, the CDR3 is TGTGCCAGCAGTCCCGGGGACCTAGCGCAACAAAACTATGGCTACACCTTC. The encoded protein is CASSPGDLAQQNYGYTF.

V is TRBV6-5 and J is TRBJ1-1; 7 nucleotides agree with TRBD1. Germline trimming cut 9 bases from V and 4 bases from J; bases unmatched to any gene: 5. The CDR3 is 12 amino acids. CDR1 is MNHEY, CDR2 SVGAGI, per germline. DNA of the CDR3: TGTGCCAGTAAGACAGGGACCACTGAAGCTTTCTTT. It encodes CASKTGTTEAFF.

This clone was found a few times. V and J are TRBV9 and TRBJ1-2, with D unresolved. The CDR3 loop spans 14 amino acids. V lost 6 bases, J lost 2 bases, and 14 bases lay in between. From germline, CDR1 is SGDLS and CDR2 YYNGEE. CDR3 sequence reads: CASKKEGRNYGYTF. CDR3 DNA: TGTGCCAGCAAAAAGGAGGGAAGGAACTATGGCTACACCTTC.

This clone has only one observation. The chain uses TRBV9 and TRBJ2-7; D perhaps matches TRBD1 (6 bases). V was cut by 2 bases and J by 5 bases, with 17 bases left in between. Germline V gene data show CDR1 as SGDLS and CDR2 as YYNGEE. The length of the CDR3 is 15 residues. Written as DNA, the CDR3 is TGTGCCAGCAGCGTTACCTTGGCAGGGGCAAACGAGCAGTACTTC. Its translation is CASSVTLAGANEQYF.

The rearrangement joins TRBV28 to TRBJ2-7, with D possibly TRBD1 on 9 matching bases. Germline V gives CDR1 MDHEN, CDR2 SYDVKM. Trimming pared 5 bases from V and 7 bases from J, leaving 18 bases between. The CDR3 totals 14 residues. The CDR3 nucleotides read TGTGCCAGCAGTCTGACAGGGGGGACTAGGGAGCAGTACTTC. This codes for CASSLTGGTREQYF.

The chain links TRBV7-2 to TRBJ2-2; D call uncertain. The CDR3 is 13 amino acids. Deletions cut 2 bases from V and 7 bases from J, with 8 bases between. Per the germline V gene, CDR1 is SGHTA and CDR2 is FQGNSA. DNA for the CDR3: TGTGCCAGCAGCTTATGGGCCGGCGGGGAGCTGTTTTTT. Residues: CASSLWAGGELFF.

The J gene is TRBJ2-6, the V gene TRBV6-1, with a weak D call TRBD1 (6 bases). Looked up from germline, CDR1 is MNHNS and CDR2 is SASEGT. The CDR3 totals 15 residues. V was trimmed by 1 base and J by 2 bases, leaving 6 bases between them. This chain's CDR3 is CASSEGTAGANVLTF. The CDR3 DNA follows: TGTGCCAGCAGTGAAGGGACAGCTGGGGCCAACGTCCTGACTTTC.

This sequence joins TRBV7-2 and TRBJ2-2; tentative D call: TRBD2 (5 bases). This CDR3 comprises 16 residues. V was trimmed by 0 bases and J by 9 bases, leaving 17 bases between them. Germline V CDR1 and CDR2: SGHTA, FQGNSA. The DNA for the CDR3 is TGTGCCAGCAGCTTAGCAGCGGCCGCCACCCCGCGGGAGCTGTTTTTT. Its protein is CASSLAAAATPRELFF. The full variable domain, rest sourced from reference TRBV7-2 and TRBJ2-2, is GAGVSQSPSNKVTEKGKDVELRCDPISGHTALYWYRQSLGQGLEFLIYFQGNSAPDKSGLPSDRFSAERTGGSVSTLTIQRTQQEDSAVYLCASSLAAAATPRELFFGEGSRLTVL.

The rearrangement uses TRBV20-1 and TRBJ1-1; perhaps TRBD1 as D (5 bases). CDR3 size: 12 residues. The germline V and J ends were trimmed by 3 bases and 6 bases, with 11 bases remaining between them. Germline V gene lookup returns CDR1 DFQATT and CDR2 SNEGSKA (reference sequence). CDR3 loop: CSASIGAAEAFF. The DNA for the CDR3 is TGCAGTGCTAGTATAGGGGCAGCTGAAGCTTTCTTT.

This clone was detected once. The genes are TRBV9 and TRBJ2-7; 9 bases line up with TRBD2. Germline V gene data show CDR1 as SGDLS and CDR2 as YYNGEE. This CDR3 is 16 amino acids long. With 0 bases clipped from V and 5 bases from J, the junction kept 9 bases outside the gene matches. The CDR3 loop is CASSVGVAGDRDEQYF. CDR3 sequence (DNA): TGTGCCAGCAGCGTAGGGGTAGCGGGGGATCGGGACGAGCAGTACTTC.